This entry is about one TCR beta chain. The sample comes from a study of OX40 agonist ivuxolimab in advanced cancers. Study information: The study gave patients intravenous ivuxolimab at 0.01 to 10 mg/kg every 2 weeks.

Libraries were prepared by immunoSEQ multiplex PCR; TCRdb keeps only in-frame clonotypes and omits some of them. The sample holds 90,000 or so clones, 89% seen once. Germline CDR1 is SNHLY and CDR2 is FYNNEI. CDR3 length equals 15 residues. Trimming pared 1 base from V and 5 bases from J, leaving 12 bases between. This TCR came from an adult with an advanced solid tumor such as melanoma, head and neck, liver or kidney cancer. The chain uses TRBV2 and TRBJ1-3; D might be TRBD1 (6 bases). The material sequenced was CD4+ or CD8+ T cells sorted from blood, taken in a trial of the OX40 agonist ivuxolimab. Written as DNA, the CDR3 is TGTGCCAGCAGTGAAGGCGACAGGCCACGAAACACCATATATTTT. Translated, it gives CASSEGDRPRNTIYF.